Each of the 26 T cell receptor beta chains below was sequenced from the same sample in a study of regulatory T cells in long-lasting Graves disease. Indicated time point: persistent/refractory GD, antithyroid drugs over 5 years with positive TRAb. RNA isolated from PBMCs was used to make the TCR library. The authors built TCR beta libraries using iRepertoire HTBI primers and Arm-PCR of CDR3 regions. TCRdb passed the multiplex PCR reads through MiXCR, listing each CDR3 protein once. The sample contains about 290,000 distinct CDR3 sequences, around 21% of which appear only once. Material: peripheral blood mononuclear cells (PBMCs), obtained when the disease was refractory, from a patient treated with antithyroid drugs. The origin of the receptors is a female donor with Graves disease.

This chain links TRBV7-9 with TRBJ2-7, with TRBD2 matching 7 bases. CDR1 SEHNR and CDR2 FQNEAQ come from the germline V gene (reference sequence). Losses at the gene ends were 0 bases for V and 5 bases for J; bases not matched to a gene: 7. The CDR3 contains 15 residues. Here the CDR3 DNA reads TGTGCCAGCAGCTTAGCGCTTGGGCGGGAGAACGAGCAGTACTTC. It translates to CASSLALGRENEQYF.

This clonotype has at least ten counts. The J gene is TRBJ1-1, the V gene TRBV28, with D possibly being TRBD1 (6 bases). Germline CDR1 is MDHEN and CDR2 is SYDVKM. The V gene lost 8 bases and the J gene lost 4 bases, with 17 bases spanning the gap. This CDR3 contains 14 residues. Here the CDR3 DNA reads TGTGCCAGCCATCCCCAGGGGCCTGGCACTGAAGCTTTCTTT. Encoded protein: CASHPQGPGTEAFF.

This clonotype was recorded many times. For the CDR3, the DNA is TGTGCCAGCAACACAGGCGTAGGGGCCGCCTCTGGGGCCAACGTCCTGACTTTC. Translation gives CASNTGVGAASGANVLTF. The chain uses TRBV28 and TRBJ2-6; D possibly corresponds to TRBD1 (5 bases). The CDR3 contains 18 residues. V gave up 7 bases and J gave up 0 bases, with 19 bases separating them. CDR1 MDHEN and CDR2 SYDVKM come from the germline V gene.

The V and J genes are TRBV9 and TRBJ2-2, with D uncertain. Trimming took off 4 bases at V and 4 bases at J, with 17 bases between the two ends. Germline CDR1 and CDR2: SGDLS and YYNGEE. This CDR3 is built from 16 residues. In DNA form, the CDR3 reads TGTGCCAGCAGCTCCAAGCTAGATCTAGGCACCGGGGAGCTGTTTTTT. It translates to CASSSKLDLGTGELFF.

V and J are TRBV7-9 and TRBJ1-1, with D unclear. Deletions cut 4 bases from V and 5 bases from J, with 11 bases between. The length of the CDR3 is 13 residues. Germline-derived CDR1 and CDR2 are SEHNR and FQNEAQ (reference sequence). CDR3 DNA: TGTGCCAGCAGCTCTCACAGTAGAACTGAAGCTTTCTTT. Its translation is CASSSHSRTEAFF.

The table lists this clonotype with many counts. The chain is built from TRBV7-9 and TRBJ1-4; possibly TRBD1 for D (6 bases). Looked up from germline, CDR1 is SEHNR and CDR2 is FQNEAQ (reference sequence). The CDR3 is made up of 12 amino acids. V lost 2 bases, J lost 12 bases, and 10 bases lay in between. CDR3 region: CASSLTGLELFF. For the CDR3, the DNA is TGTGCCAGCAGCTTAACAGGGTTGGAACTGTTTTTT.

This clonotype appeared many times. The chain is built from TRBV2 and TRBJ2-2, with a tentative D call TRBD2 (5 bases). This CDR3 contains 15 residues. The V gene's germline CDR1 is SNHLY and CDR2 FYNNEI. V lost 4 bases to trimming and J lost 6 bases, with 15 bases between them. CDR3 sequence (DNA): TGTGCCAGCAGTGGGGTGGGAGCGTCGGCCGGGGAGCTGTTTTTT. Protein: CASSGVGASAGELFF.

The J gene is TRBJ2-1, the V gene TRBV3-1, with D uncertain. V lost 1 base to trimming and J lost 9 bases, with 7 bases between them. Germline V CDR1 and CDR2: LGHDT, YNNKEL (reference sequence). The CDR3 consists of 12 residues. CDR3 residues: CASSQGFVEQFF. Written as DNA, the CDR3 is TGTGCCAGCAGCCAAGGGTTCGTTGAGCAGTTCTTC.

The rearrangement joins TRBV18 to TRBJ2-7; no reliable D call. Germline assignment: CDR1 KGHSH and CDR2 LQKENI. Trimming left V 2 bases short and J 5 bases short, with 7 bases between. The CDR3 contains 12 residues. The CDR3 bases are TGTGCCAGCTCACCAGCCAGGAACGAGCAGTACTTC. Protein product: CASSPARNEQYF.

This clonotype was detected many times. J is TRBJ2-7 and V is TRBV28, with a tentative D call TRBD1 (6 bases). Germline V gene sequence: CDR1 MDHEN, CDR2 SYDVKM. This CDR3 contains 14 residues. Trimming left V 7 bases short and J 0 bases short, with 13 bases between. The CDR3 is CASTIEDSSYEQYF. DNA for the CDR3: TGTGCCAGCACGATAGAGGACAGCTCCTACGAGCAGTACTTC.

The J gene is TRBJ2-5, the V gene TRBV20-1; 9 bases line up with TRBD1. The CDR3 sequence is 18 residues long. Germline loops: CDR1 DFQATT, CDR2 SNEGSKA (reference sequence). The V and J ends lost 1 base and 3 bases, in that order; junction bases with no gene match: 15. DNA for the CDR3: TGCAGTGCTAGAGCACATTTTAGGGACAGGGCCAGGGAAGAGACCCAGTACTTC. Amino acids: CSARAHFRDRAREETQYF.

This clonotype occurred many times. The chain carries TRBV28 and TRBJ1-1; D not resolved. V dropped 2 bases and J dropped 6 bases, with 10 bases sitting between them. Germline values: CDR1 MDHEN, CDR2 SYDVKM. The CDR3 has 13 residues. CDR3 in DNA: TGTGCCAGCAGTTTAGCGGATGTCGCTGAAGCTTTCTTT. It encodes CASSLADVAEAFF. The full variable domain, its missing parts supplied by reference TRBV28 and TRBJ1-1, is DVKVTQSSRYLVKRTGEKVFLECVQDMDHENMFWYRQDPGLGLRLIYFSYDVKMKEKGDIPEGYSVSREKKERFSLILESASTNQTSMYLCASSLADVAEAFFGQGTRLTVV.

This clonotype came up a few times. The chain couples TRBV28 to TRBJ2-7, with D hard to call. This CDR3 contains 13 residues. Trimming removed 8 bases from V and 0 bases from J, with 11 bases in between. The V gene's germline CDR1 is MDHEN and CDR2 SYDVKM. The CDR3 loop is CASRWGSSYEQYF. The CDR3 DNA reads TGTGCCAGCCGCTGGGGAAGCTCCTACGAGCAGTACTTC.

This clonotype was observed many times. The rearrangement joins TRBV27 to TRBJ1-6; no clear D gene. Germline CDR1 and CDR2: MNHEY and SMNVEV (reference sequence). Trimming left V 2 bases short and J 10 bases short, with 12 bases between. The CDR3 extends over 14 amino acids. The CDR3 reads CASSLPGPRSPLHF. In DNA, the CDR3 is TGTGCCAGCAGTTTACCGGGCCCCAGGTCACCCCTCCACTTT.

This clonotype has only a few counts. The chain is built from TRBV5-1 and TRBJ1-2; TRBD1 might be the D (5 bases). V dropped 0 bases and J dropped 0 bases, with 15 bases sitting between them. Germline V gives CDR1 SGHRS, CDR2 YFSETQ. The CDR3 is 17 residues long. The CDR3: CASSLASGTTSNYGYTF. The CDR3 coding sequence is TGCGCCAGCAGCTTGGCTTCCGGGACCACATCTAACTATGGCTACACCTTC.

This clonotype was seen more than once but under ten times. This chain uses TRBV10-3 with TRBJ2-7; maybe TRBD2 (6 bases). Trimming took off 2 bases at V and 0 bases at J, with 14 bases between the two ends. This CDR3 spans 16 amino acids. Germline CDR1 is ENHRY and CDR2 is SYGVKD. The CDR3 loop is CAISERPGGDSYEQYF. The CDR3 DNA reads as TGTGCCATCAGTGAGCGGCCGGGCGGGGACTCCTACGAGCAGTACTTC.

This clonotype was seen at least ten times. As DNA, the CDR3 is TGTGCCAGCAGATCAACCGGGCCGAGCGAGCAGTACTTC. Protein sequence: CASRSTGPSEQYF. The gene calls are TRBV12-3 or TRBV12-4 and TRBJ2-7; no clear D. The CDR3 is made up of 13 amino acids. V gave up 6 bases and J gave up 6 bases, with 15 bases separating them.

The CDR3 loop is CASSFRIQETQYF. CDR3 DNA sequence: TGTGCCAGCAGTTTCAGGATTCAAGAGACCCAGTACTTC. The V gene is TRBV6-5, the J gene TRBJ2-5; D not resolved. The germline V and J ends were trimmed by 4 bases and 2 bases, with 8 bases remaining between them. The CDR3 has 13 amino acids. The germline V gene has CDR1 MNHEY and CDR2 SVGAGI.

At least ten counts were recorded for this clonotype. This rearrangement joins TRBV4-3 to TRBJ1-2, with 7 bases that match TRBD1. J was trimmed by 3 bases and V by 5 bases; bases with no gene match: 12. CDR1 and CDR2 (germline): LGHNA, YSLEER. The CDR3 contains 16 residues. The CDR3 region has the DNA TGCGCCAGCAGCTTCGGGTGGGACAGCCGCGACTATGGCTACACCTTC. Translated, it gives CASSFGWDSRDYGYTF.

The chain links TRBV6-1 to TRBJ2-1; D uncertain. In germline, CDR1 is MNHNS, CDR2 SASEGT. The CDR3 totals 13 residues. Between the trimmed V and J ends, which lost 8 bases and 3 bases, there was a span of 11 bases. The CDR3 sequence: CASGRHNYNEQFF. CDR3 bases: TGTGCCAGCGGAAGGCACAACTACAATGAGCAGTTCTTC.

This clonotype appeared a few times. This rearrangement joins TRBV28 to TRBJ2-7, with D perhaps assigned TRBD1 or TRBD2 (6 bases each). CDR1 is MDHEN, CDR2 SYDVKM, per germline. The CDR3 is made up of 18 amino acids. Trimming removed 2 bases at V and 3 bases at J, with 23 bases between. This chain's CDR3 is CASSLGRGWGANLYEQYF. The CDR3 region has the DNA TGTGCCAGCAGTTTAGGCCGGGGTTGGGGGGCGAACCTCTACGAGCAGTACTTC.

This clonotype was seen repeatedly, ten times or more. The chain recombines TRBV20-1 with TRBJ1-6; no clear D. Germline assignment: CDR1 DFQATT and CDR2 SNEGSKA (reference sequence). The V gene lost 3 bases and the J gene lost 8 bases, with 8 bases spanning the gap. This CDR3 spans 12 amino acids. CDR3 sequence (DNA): TGCAGTGCTAGGGCAAGTGATTCACCCCTCCACTTT. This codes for CSARASDSPLHF.

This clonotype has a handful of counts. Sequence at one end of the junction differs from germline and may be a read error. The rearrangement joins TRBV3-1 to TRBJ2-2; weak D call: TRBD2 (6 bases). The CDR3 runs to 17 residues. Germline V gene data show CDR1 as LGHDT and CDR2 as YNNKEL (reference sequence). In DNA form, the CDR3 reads TGTGCCAGCAGCCAAGATCAAGCGGGTGCCAACACCGGGGCGCTGTTTTTT. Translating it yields CASSQDQAGANTGALFF. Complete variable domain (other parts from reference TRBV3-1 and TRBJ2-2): DTAVSQTPKYLVTQMGNDKSIKCEQNLGHDTMYWYKQDSKKFLKIMFSYNNKELIINETVPNRFSPKSPDKAHLNLHINSLELGDSAVYFCASSQDQAGANTGALFFGEGSRLTVL.

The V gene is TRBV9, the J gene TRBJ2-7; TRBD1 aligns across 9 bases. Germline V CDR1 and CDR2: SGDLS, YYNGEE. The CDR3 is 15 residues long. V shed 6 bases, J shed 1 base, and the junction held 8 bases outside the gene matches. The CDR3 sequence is CASTIAGTGSYEQYF. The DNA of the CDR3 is TGTGCCAGCACCATAGCCGGGACAGGGTCCTACGAGCAGTACTTC. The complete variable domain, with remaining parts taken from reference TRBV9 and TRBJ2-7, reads DSGVTQTPKHLITATGQRVTLRCSPRSGDLSVYWYQQSLDQGLQFLIQYYNGEERAKGNILERFSAQQFPDLHSELNLSSLELGDSALYFCASTIAGTGSYEQYFGPGTRLTVT.

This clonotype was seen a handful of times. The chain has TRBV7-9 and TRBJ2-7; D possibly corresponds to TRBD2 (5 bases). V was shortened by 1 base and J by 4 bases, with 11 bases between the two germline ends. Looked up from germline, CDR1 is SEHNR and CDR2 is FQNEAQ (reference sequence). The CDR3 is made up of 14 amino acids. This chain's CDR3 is CASSLGLRDYEQYF. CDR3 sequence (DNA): TGTGCCAGCAGCTTAGGCCTGAGGGATTACGAGCAGTACTTC.

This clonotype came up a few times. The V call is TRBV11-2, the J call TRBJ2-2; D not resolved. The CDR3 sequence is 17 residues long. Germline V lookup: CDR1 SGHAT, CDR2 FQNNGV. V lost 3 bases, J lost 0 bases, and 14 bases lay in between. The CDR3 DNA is TGTGCCAGCAGCTTTAATTCAGGCATAACGAACACCGGGGAGCTGTTTTTT. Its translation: CASSFNSGITNTGELFF.